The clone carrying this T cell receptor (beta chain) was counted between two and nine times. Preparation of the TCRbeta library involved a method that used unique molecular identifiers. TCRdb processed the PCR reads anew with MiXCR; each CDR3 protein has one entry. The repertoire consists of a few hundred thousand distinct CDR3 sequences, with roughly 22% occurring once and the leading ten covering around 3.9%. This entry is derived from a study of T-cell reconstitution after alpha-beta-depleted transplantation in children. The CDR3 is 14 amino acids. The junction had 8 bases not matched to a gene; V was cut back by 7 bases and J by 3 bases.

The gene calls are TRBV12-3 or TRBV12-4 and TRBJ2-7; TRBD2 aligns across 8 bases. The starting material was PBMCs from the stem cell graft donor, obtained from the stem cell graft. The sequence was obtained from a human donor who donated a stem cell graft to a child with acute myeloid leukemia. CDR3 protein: CASTPGTSVYEQYF. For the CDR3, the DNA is TGTGCCAGCACCCCCGGGACTAGTGTCTACGAGCAGTACTTC.